Sequencing of this T cell receptor (beta chain) was carried out in a study of spatial heterogeneity in lung cancer (dated by TCRdb to 2018 to 2020). Study-wide context: Beta-chain transcripts were consistently detected in greater numbers than alpha-chain transcripts, which likely reflects a higher abundance of beta-chain transcripts. In tumor regions, TCR transcript counts showed a strong correlation with a T cell transcriptional module score from matched bulk RNA-seq. In the raw uncorrected reads, each unique combination of TCR and UMI appeared more than ten times on average. In non-small cell lung cancer, the study quantitatively compared TCR alpha and beta repertoires across several tumor regions, matched nontumor lung, and blood. Nonsynonymous mutation counts, determined by whole-exome sequencing of tumor tissue, were related to features of the TCR repertoire. Both alpha and beta chains were TCR-sequenced in samples taken at surgery, namely 220 tumor regions, around 64 matched nontumor lung samples and 55 to 60 PBMC samples.

The investigation overall reported the following: TCR-seq coverage of tumor T cells was estimated at only around 7% for alpha chains and 11% to 15% for beta chains. Additional single-cell paired TCR alpha and beta sequencing was considered necessary to confirm, at a functional level, the hypothesis that regional TCRs recognize regional mutations. The count of ubiquitous expanded TCRs correlated with the count of ubiquitous nonsynonymous mutations, and the count of regional expanded TCRs correlated with the count of regional nonsynonymous mutations. A correlation was observed between the number of expanded intratumoral alpha and beta TCRs and the tumor nonsynonymous mutation count.

Receptor amplification or capture employed 5' RACE. Sequencing relied on a NextSeq 500. To allow correction of PCR and sequencing errors, the TCR library protocol tagged every TCR cDNA molecule with a unique molecular identifier. The study's own analysis went as follows. TCR identification, UMI-based error correction and CDR3 extraction were performed with Decombinator tools. Expanded TCRs were defined as those above a frequency of 2 per 1,000, corresponding to the top 1% of the tumor frequency distribution. Expanded tumor TCRs statistically deemed absent (corrected P<0.05) from at least one tumor region were classed as regional, and all other expanded tumor TCRs were classed as ubiquitous. Renyi diversity was calculated using the R vegan package after each repertoire was subsampled 100 times to 5,000 TCRs. CDR3 similarity networks were constructed using string-kernel similarity of amino acid triplets, with links drawn between CDR3s whose pairwise similarity was above 0.82. The public reads were reprocessed in TCRdb via fastp at Q25 and MiXCR, keeping in-frame beta chains. Rows with one shared CDR3 protein collapse into an entry with the most common genes and DNA. The V and J calls follow TCRdb's processing rather than the paper's. Within this sample are about 13,000 distinct CDR3 sequences, with about 6% of them counted one time only. The ten largest clones take up roughly 11% of the sample.

The CDR3, from cysteine to phenylalanine, totals 13 residues. Of all the DNA, just the CDR3 is kept, 39 bases in frame from base 1. Based on the germline V gene, the CDR1 and CDR2 sequences are SNHLY and FYNNEI. After removal of 6 bases from V and 5 bases from J, the junction retains 4 bases not matched to a gene. A note on this clonotype: Its antigen specificity is not known. Base qualities are not recorded, but no much larger clone differs from it by a single base. The library was prepared for alpha chains; this beta chain is a stray read, so its frequency means little.

What the time point label conveys for this sample: sample taken at primary tumor resection. The donors were 72 patients from the lung TRACERx cohort who had early-stage, untreated non-small cell lung cancer. TCR sequencing used whole RNA extracted from tumor and nontumor lung tissue, or from cryopreserved PBMC samples, without cell sorting. Only patients for whom sufficient RNA was available from at least two tumor regions were selected for TCR sequencing. A lung pathologist reviewed the tumor and adjacent nontumor lung specimens before the specimens were selected. This TCR was recovered from a female donor with early-stage non-small cell lung cancer. This sequence uses TRBV2 and TRBJ2-7, with 10 central nucleotides matching TRBD2. The material sequenced was lung tumor tissue, taken at surgery. The CDR3 region has the sequence CASSSSGSHEQYF. DNA sequence: TGTGCCAGCAGCTCTAGCGGGAGTCACGAGCAGTACTTC.